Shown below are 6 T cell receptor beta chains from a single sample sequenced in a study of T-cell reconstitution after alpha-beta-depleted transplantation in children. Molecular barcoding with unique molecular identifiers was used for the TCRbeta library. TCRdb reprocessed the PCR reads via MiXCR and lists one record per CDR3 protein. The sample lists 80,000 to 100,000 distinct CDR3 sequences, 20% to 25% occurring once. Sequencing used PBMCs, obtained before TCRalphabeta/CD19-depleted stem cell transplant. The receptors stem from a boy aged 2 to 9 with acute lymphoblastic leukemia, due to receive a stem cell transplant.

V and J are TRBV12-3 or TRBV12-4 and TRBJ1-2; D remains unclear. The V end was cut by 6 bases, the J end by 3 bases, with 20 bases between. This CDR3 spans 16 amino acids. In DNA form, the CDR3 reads TGTGCCAGCAGCTCCAACTTGGGAGTAATGGACTATGGCTACACCTTC. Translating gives CASSSNLGVMDYGYTF.

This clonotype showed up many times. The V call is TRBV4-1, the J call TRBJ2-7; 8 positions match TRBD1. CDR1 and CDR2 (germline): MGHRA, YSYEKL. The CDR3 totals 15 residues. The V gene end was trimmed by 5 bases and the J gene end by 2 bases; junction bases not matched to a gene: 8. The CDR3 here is CASSVGDRSTYEQYF. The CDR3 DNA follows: TGCGCCAGCAGCGTGGGGGACAGGTCGACCTACGAGCAGTACTTC.

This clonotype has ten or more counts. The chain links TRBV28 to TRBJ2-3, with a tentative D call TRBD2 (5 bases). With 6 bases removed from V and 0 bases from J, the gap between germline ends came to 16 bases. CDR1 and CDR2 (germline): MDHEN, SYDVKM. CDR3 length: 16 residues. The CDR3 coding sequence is TGTGCCAGCAGCAGCGCGCGGAGGCTCAGCACAGATACGCAGTATTTT. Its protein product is CASSSARRLSTDTQYF.

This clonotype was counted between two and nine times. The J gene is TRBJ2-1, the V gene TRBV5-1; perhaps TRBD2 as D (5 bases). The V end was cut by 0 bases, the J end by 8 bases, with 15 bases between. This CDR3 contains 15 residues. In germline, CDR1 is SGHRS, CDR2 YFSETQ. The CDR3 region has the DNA TGCGCCAGCAGCTTGGGGCCTAGCCCTAGGGATGAGCAGTTCTTC. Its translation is CASSLGPSPRDEQFF.

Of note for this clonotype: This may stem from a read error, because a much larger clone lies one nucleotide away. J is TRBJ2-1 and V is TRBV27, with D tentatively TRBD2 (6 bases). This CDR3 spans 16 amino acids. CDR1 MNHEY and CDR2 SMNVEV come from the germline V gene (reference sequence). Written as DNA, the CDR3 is TGTGCCAGCAGTTTCCGGGACTCGTACAGACCGGGTGAGCACTTCTTC. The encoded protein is CASSFRDSYRPGEHFF.

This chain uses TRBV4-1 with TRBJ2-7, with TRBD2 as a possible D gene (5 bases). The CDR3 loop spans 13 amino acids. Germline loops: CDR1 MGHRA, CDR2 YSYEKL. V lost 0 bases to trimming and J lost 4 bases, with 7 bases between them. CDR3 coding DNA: TGCGCCAGCAGCCAAGAGGGCGGGTACGAGCAGTACTTC. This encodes CASSQEGGYEQYF.